The rows below give T cell receptor beta chains drawn from one sample of a study of T cells expressing NK-cell markers. TCRdb reworked the 5' RACE reads into one entry per CDR3 protein, no DNA. The listing records about 550,000 distinct CDR3 sequences. The sequenced sample was blood T cells: a sorted CD56 or NKG2C T cell subset, CD4+ or CD8+ T cells, or bulk PBMC T cells (not recorded which). These receptors were collected from a man aged 18-30 years in good health. CDR3s include the opening cysteine and the closing phenylalanine or tryptophan. Fields, in order: J gene, V gene, CDR3 protein.

TRBJ2-4 | TRBV28 | CASSSTDGPIAKNIQYF
TRBJ1-1 | TRBV28 | CASTGPGSLAEAFF
TRBJ2-2 | TRBV29-1 | CSVEVGHGSGELFF
TRBJ2-1 | TRBV12-3/TRBV12-4 | CASSLRGQGAYNEQFF
TRBJ2-5 | TRBV6-1 | CASSDRDGETQYF
TRBJ2-1 | TRBV5-1 | CASSSSTRERGSYNEQFF
TRBJ2-5 | TRBV20-1 | CSARPSGRAGLETQYF
TRBJ2-2 | TRBV12-3/TRBV12-4 | CASSSLGTGWGPLFF
TRBJ1-5 | TRBV29-1 | CSVPRGYQPQHF
TRBJ2-6 | TRBV12-3/TRBV12-4 | CASSFGRDPGANVLTF
TRBJ1-1 | TRBV20-1 | CSARDVDSLAVAFF
TRBJ2-1 | TRBV20-1 | CSAIPTGTGGTYNEQFF
TRBJ1-1 | TRBV6-1 | CASSESVDEAFF
TRBJ2-5 | TRBV4-1 | CASSQDQGVGETQYF
TRBJ1-5 | TRBV6-2/TRBV6-3 | CASSDQTGGVDQPQHF
TRBJ2-3 | TRBV28 | CASSLQGVGEGDTQYF
TRBJ1-5 | TRBV27 | CASSPRWRGSHQPQHF
TRBJ1-5 | TRBV2 | CASIRDINSNQPQHF
TRBJ2-3 | TRBV20-1 | CSAIRLVTSSDTQYF
TRBJ2-3 | TRBV6-2/TRBV6-3 | CASSSRGHLTDTQYF
TRBJ2-2 | TRBV5-1 | CASSLGLAATGELFF
TRBJ1-5 | TRBV10-3 | CAISDRENQPQHF
TRBJ2-3 | TRBV9 | CASSVLGGTDTQYF
TRBJ2-2 | TRBV20-1 | CSAPWRFGELFF
TRBJ2-1 | TRBV6-2/TRBV6-3 | CASTAGLAGRNEQFF
TRBJ2-3 | TRBV12-3/TRBV12-4 | CASTRTAADTQYF
TRBJ2-1 | TRBV9 | CASSVESTEQFF
TRBJ2-1 | TRBV6-5 | CASINEGGREQFF
TRBJ2-3 | TRBV21-1 | CASSYPGQAHTDTQYF
TRBJ2-1 | TRBV29-1 | CSVGTSGNGEQFF
TRBJ2-1 | TRBV6-5 | CASSYLSGGRFHNEQFF
TRBJ1-2 | TRBV7-9 | CASSSRGGSFGYTF